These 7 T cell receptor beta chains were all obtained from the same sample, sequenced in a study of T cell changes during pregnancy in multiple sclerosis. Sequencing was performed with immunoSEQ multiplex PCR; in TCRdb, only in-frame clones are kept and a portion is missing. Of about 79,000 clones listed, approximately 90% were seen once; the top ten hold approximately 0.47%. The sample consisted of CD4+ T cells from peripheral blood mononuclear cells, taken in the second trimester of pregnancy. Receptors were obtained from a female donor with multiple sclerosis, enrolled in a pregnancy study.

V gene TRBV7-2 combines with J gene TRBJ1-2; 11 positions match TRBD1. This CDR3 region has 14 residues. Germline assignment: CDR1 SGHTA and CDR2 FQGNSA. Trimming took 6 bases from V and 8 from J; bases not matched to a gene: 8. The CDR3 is CASSSRTGGRGYTF. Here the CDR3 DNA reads TGTGCCAGCAGTTCTCGGACAGGGGGCAGGGGCTACACCTTC.

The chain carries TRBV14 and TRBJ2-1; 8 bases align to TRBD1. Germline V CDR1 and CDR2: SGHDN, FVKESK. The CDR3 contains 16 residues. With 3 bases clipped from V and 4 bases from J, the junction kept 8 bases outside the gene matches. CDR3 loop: CASSQPGQGNYNEQFF. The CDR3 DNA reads TGTGCCAGCAGCCAGCCCGGACAGGGTAATTACAATGAGCAGTTCTTC.

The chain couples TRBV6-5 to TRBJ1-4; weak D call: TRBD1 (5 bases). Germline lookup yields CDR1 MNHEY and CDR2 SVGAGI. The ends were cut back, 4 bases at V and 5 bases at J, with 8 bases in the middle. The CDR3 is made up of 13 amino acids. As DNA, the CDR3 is TGTGCCAGCAGTTCCCGACAGAATGAAAAACTGTTTTTT. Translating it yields CASSSRQNEKLFF.

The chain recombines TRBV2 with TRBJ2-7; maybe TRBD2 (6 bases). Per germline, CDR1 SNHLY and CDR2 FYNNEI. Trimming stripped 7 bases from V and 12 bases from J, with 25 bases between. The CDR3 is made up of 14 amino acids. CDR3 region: CASMLTGETISGYF. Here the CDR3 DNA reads TGTGCCAGCATGTTAACGGGGGAGACCATAAGCGGGTACTTC.

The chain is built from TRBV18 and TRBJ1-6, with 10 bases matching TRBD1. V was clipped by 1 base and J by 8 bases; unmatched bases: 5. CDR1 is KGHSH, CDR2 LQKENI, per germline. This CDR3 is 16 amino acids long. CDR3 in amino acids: CASSPLETGGHSPLHF. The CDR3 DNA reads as TGTGCCAGCTCACCACTGGAGACAGGGGGCCATTCACCCCTCCACTTT.

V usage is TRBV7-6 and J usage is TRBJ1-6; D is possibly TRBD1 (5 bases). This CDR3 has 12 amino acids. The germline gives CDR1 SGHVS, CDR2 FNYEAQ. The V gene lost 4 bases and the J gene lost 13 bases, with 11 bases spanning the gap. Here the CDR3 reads CASSSGFDPLHF. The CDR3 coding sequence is TGTGCCAGCAGCTCAGGGTTCGACCCCCTCCACTTT.

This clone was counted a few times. The CDR3 sequence is CASSAQGAGYGYTF. CDR3 nucleotides: TGTGCCAGCAGTGCACAGGGGGCTGGCTATGGCTACACCTTC. V usage is TRBV6-1 and J usage is TRBJ1-2; 9 bases match TRBD1. V lost 4 bases, J lost 4 bases, and 4 bases stayed unmatched. Per the germline V gene, CDR1 is MNHNS and CDR2 is SASEGT. The CDR3 totals 14 residues.